This TCR beta chain was documented in a study of regulatory T cells in long-lasting Graves disease. This CDR3 spans 13 amino acids. Per germline, CDR1 DFQATT and CDR2 SNEGSKA (reference sequence). V shed 7 bases and J 2 bases; nucleotides not matched to a gene: 4. In building TCR beta libraries, iRepertoire HTBI primers were used together with Arm-PCR of CDR3 regions. A single record per CDR3 protein comes from TCRdb applying MiXCR to the multiplex PCR reads. The table lists about 540,000 distinct CDR3 sequences, approximately 12% of them singletons. Time point denoted: newly diagnosed GD, antithyroid drugs for less than 3 months. After RNA was extracted from PBMCs, the TCR library was made from it. These data also formed part of another study, on T cells in Graves' hyperthyroidism and ophthalmopathy.

The chain employs TRBV20-1 and TRBJ2-7; 11 nucleotides agree with TRBD1. The source was peripheral blood mononuclear cells (PBMCs), collected at new diagnosis, from a patient treated with antithyroid drugs. The source of this sequence is a man younger than 40 with Graves disease. CDR3 bases: TGCAGTGTCCCGGGACAGGGGGCCTACGAGCAGTACTTC. Translated, it gives CSVPGQGAYEQYF.